The clone carrying this TCR beta chain appeared a few times. The data belong to a study of blood T cell repertoires in COVID-19. Study at large: Samples taken during acute and convalescent COVID-19 were collected in the United States, Italy and Spain. Nucleic acid was either cDNA or gDNA, and it came from T cells, B-cell-depleted T cells, or PBMCs.

The CDR3 contains 15 residues. Germline-derived CDR1 and CDR2 are SNHLY and FYNNEI. With 5 bases clipped from V and 9 bases from J, the junction kept 9 bases outside the gene matches. Per the study methods: Reference gene primer amplification gave estimated nucleated cell counts. Some clones are missing from TCRdb's copy, which holds only in-frame ones; the method was immunoSEQ multiplex PCR. V and J calls and clone size are those listed in that table; D and trimming were worked out from the DNA. The data contain almost 95,000 clones, less than 75% of them seen just once; the ten biggest clones take up approximately 23%.

Sequencing was carried out using peripheral blood. The TCR comes from a woman aged 55-70 years in a cohort sampled during active or convalescent COVID-19. The chain is built from TRBV2 and TRBJ1-6, with TRBD1 matching 8 bases. This CDR3 reads CASSQEQGVGSPLHF. Written as DNA, the CDR3 is TGTGCCAGCAGTCAAGAACAGGGGGTTGGTTCACCCCTCCACTTT.